This TCR beta chain derives from a study of cytotoxic CD8 clonotypes in ibrutinib-treated CLL. On the study more broadly: Overall, around 25 responses were partial and 2 complete; following median about 68 months, around 15 patients stayed remitted and 12 progressed.

Broader study findings: Public clonotypes proved infrequent, and on treatment they shrank or remained steady.

Clones were read by immunoSEQ multiplex PCR, and TCRdb kept only the in-frame ones, dropping some. Here the sample spans some 300,000 clones, 80% being singletons. V was shortened by 2 bases and J by 0 bases, with 14 bases between the two germline ends. The length of the CDR3 is 17 residues. The V gene's germline CDR1 is LNHDA and CDR2 SQIVND (reference sequence). A remark on this clone: Its antigen is as yet unknown.

Library input was around 2.1 micrograms of DNA from cryopreserved PBMCs. Sequencing used PBMCs, obtained before ibrutinib treatment. The J gene is TRBJ1-3, the V gene TRBV19, with D uncertain. The TCR sequence derives from a human donor with chronic lymphocytic leukemia. DNA for the CDR3: TGTGCCAGTAGTATAACCGCCGGACTGCTCTCTGGAAACACCATATATTTT. Translated: CASSITAGLLSGNTIYF.